What follows is one T cell receptor (beta chain) and its context. The source of the sample is a study of shared clonotypes between healthy human individuals. This CDR3 has 14 residues. CDR1 and CDR2 from the germline V gene are LNHDA and SQIVND (reference sequence). Trimming stripped 6 bases from V and 0 bases from J, with 11 bases between. TCRdb's copy holds only in-frame clones and misses some; the assay was immunoSEQ multiplex PCR. The data hold under 1,100,000 clones, with more than 60% observed a single time. This chain joins TRBV19 and TRBJ1-1, with a weak D call TRBD1 (6 bases). This clonotype was sampled from a man in his late teens or twenties in good health. Sample: memory CD4+ T cells sorted from blood. The subset is: CD45RA-negative fraction. DNA for the CDR3: TGTGCCAGTAGGCCGGGACACCTGAACACTGAAGCTTTCTTT. The encoded protein is CASRPGHLNTEAFF.